This T cell receptor (beta chain) stems from a study of identifying expanded T cells in peripheral blood. Points on this clone: Its antigen is undetermined.

This table comes from immunoSEQ multiplex PCR, and its TCRdb copy is limited to in-frame clones, with some not included. The sample consists of 110,000 or so clones, 88% of them appearing once. Germline V gives CDR1 GTSNPN, CDR2 SVGIG (reference sequence). Deletions cut 4 bases from V and 2 bases from J, with 16 bases between. This CDR3 comprises 15 residues. Findings and caveats of the study: Across healthy donors, higher total template counts meant significantly greater approximately 2-week count variance. Technical replicates showed around 1.3 changed clones; two weeks roughly 18; four weeks 19.

Healthy donors had no documented immune events, such as infections, while sampled. This clonotype was obtained from a person between 18 and 69 years old in good health. The chain employs TRBV30 and TRBJ2-3, with a tentative D call TRBD2 (6 bases). The material sequenced was blood. CDR3 sequence reads: CAWIPNSGFTDTQYF. The CDR3 DNA sequence: TGTGCCTGGATCCCGAATAGCGGATTCACAGATACGCAGTATTTT.